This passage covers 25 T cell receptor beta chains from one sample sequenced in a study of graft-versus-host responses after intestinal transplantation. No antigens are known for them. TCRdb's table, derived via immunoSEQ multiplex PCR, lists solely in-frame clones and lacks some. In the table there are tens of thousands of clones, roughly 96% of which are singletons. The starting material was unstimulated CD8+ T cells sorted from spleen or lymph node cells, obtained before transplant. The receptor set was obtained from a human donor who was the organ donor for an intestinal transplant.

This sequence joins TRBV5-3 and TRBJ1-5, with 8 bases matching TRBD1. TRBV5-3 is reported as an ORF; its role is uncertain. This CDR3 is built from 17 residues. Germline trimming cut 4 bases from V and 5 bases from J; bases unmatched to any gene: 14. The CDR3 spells CARSPNRGRGLDQPQHF. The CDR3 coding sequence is TGTGCCAGAAGCCCCAACCGTGGCAGGGGGCTCGATCAGCCCCAGCATTTT.

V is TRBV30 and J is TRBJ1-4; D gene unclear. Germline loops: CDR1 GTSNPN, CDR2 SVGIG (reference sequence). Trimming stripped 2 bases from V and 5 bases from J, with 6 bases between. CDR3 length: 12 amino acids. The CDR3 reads CAWSMLNEKLFF. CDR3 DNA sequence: TGTGCCTGGAGTATGTTAAATGAAAAACTGTTTTTT.

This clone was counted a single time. The CDR3 DNA follows: TGTGCCACCCAATCAGAGCGGGGGGGGATGTACAATGAGCAGTTCTTC. It codes for CATQSERGGMYNEQFF. V and J are TRBV19 and TRBJ2-1, with TRBD2 identical over 10 bases. The CDR3 is 16 residues long. Per germline, CDR1 LNHDA and CDR2 SQIVND (reference sequence). V lost 10 bases, J lost 4 bases, and 13 bases stayed unmatched.

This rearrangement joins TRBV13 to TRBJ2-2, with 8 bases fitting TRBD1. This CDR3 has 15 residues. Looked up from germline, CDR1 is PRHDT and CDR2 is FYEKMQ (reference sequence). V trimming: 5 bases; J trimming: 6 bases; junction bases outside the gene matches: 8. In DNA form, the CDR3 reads TGTGCCAGCAGCGGATCGGACAGGGTCCCCGGGGAGCTGTTTTTT. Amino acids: CASSGSDRVPGELFF.

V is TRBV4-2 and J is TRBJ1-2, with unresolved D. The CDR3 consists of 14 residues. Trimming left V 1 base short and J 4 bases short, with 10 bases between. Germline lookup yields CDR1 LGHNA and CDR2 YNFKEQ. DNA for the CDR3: TGTGCCAGCAGCCAAGGCGCAGCAACCTATGGCTACACCTTC. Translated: CASSQGAATYGYTF.

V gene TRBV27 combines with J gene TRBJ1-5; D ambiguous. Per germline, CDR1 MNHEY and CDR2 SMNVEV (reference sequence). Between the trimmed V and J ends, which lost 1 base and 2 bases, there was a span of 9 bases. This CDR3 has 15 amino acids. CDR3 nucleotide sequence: TGTGCCAGCAGTTTATGGAAGTCGGGCAATCAGCCCCAGCATTTT. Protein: CASSLWKSGNQPQHF.

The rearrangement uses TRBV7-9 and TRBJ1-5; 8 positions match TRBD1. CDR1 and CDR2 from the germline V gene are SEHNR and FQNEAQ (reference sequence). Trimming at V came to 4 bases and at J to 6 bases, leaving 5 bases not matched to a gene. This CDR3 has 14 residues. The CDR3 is CASSWGTGIQPQHF. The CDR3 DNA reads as TGTGCCAGCAGCTGGGGGACAGGAATTCAGCCCCAGCATTTT.

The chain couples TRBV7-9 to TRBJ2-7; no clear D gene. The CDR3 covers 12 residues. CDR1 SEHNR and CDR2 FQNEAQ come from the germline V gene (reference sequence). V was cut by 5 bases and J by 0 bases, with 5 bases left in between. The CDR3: CASSPGSYEQYF. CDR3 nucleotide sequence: TGTGCCAGCAGCCCCGGCTCCTACGAGCAGTACTTC.

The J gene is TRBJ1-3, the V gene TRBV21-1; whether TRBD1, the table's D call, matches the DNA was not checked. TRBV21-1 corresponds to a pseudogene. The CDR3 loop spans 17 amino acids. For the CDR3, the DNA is TGTGCCAGCAGCAAGGAAAACAGGGGGAACTCTGGAAACACCATATATTTT. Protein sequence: CASSKENRGNSGNTIYF.

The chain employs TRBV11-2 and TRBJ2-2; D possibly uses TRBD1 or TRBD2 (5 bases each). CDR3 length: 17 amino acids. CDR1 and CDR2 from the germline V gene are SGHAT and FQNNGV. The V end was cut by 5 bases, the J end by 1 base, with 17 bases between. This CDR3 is CASSPDSGLGNTGELFF. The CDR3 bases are TGTGCCAGCAGCCCGGATTCGGGGCTGGGGAACACCGGGGAGCTGTTTTTT.

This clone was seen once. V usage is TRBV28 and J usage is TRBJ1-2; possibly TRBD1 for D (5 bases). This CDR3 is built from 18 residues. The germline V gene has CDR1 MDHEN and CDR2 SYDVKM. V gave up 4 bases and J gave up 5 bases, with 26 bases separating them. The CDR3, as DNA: TGTGCCAGCAGTTCAAAACCGGGGACGGAGGACTTAAGATATGGCTACACCTTC. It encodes CASSSKPGTEDLRYGYTF.

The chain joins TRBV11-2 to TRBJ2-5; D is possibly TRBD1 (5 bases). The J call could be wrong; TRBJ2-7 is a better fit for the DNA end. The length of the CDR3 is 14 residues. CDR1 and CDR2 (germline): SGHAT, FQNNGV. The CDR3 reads CASSLPAGTYEQYF. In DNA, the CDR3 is TGTGCCAGCAGCTTACCCGCAGGGACCTACGAGCAGTACTTC.

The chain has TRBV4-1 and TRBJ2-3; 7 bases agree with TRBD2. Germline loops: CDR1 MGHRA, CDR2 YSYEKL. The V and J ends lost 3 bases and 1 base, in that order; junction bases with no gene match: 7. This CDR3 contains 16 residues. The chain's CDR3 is CASSQTTSSRTDTQYF. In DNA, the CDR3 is TGCGCCAGCAGCCAGACGACTAGCTCTCGCACAGATACGCAGTATTTT.

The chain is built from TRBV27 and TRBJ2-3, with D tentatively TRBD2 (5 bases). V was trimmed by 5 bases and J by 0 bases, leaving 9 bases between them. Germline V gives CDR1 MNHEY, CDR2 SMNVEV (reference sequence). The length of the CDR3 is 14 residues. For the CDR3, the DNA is TGTGCCAGCAGTGAGGGCCATAGCACAGATACGCAGTATTTT. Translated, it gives CASSEGHSTDTQYF.

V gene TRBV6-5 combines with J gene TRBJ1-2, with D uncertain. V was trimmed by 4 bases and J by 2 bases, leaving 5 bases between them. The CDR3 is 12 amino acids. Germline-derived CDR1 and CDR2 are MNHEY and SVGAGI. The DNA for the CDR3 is TGTGCCAGCAGTTCCCTAAACTATGGCTACACCTTC. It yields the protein CASSSLNYGYTF.

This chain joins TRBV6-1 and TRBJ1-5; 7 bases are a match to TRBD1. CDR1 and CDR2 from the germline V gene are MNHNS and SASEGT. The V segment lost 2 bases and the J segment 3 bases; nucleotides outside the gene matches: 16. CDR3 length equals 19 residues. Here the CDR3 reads CASSETPLGPDRVNQPQHF. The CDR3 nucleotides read TGTGCCAGCAGTGAAACCCCCTTGGGGCCCGACAGGGTCAATCAGCCCCAGCATTTT.

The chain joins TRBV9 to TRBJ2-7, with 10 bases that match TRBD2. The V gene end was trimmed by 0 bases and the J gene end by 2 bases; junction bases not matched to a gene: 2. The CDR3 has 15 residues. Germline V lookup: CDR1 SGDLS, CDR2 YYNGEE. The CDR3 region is CASSVESGGAYEQYF. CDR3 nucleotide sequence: TGTGCCAGCAGCGTAGAAAGCGGGGGGGCCTACGAGCAGTACTTC.

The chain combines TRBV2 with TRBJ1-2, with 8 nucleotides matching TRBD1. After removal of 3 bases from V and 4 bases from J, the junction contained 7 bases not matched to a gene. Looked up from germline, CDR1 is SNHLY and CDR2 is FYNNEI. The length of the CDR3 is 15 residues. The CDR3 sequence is CASSEVPGGSYGYTF. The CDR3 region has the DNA TGTGCCAGCAGTGAGGTACCAGGGGGCAGCTATGGCTACACCTTC.

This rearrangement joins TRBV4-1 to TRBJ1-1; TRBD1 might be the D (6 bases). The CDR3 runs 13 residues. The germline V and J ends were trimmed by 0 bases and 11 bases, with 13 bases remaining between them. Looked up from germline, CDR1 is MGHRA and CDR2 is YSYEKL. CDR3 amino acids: CASSQEGAGDAFF. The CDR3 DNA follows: TGCGCCAGCAGCCAAGAGGGAGCAGGGGACGCTTTCTTT.

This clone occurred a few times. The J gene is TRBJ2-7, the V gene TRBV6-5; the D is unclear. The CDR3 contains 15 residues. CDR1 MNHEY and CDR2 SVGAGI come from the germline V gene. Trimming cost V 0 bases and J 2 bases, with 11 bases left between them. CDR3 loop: CASSYSHPITYEQYF. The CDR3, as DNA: TGTGCCAGCAGTTACTCCCACCCCATTACCTACGAGCAGTACTTC.

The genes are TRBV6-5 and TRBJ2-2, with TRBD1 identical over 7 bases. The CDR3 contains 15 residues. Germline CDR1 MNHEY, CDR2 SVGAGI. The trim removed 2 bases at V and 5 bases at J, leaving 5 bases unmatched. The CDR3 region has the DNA TGTGCCAGCAGTTACCTGACAGGGAATACCGGGGAGCTGTTTTTT. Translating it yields CASSYLTGNTGELFF.

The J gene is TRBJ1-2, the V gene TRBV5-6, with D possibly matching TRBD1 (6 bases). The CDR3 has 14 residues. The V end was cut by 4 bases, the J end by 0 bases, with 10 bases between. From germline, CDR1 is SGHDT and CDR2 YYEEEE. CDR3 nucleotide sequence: TGTGCCAGCAGCCCGGACAGAGCTAACTATGGCTACACCTTC. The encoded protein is CASSPDRANYGYTF.

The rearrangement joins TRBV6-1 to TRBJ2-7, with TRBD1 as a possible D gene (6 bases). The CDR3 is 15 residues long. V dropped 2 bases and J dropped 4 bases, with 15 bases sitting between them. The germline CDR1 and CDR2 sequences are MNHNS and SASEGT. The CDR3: CASSELLGTYYEQYF. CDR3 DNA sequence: TGTGCCAGCAGTGAATTATTAGGGACATATTACGAGCAGTACTTC.

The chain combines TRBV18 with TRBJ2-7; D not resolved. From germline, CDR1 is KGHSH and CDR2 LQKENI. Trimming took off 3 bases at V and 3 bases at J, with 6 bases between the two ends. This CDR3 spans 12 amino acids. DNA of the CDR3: TGTGCCAGCTCACCTTCAGTCTACGAGCAGTACTTC. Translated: CASSPSVYEQYF.

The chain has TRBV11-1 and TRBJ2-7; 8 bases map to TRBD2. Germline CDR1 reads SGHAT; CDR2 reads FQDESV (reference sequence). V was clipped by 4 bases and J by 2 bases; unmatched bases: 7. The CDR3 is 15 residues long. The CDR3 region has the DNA TGTGCCAGCAGCTCGGGAGGGGGGGAGCCCTACGAGCAGTACTTC. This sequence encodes CASSSGGGEPYEQYF.